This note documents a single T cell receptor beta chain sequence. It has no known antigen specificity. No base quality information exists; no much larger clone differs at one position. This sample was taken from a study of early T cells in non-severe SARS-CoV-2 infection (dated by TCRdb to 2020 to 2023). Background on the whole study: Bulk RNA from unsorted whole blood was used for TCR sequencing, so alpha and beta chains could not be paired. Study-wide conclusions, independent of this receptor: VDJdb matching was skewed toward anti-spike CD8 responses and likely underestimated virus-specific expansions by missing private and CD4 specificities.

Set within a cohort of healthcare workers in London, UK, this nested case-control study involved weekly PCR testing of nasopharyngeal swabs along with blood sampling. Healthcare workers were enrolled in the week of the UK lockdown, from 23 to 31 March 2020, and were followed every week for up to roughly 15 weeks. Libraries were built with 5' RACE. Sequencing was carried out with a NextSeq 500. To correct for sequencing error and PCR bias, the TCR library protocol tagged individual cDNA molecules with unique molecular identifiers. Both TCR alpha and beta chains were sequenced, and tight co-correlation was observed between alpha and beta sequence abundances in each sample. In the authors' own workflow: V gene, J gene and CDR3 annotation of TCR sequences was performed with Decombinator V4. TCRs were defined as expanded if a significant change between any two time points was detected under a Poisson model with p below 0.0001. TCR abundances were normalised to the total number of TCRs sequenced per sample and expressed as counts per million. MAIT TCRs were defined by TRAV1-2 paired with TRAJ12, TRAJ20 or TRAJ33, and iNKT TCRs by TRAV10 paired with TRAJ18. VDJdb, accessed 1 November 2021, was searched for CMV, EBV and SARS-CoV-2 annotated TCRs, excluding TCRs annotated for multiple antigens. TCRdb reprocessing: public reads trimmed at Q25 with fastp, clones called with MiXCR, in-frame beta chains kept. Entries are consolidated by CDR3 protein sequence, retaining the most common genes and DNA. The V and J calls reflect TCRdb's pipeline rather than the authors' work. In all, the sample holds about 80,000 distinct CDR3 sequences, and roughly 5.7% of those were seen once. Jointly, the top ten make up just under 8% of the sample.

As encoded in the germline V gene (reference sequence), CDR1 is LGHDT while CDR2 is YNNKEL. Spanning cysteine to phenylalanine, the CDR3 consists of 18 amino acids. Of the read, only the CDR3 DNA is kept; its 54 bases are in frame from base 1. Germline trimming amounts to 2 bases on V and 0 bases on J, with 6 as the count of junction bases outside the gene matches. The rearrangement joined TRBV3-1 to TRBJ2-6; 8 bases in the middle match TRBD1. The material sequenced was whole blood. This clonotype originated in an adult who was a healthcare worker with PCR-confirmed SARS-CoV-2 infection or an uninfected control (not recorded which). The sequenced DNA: TGTGCCAGCAGCCAATGGGAGACAGGGGACTCTGGGGCCAACGTCCTGACTTTC. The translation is CASSQWETGDSGANVLTF.